These 15 T cell receptor beta chains were all obtained from the same sample, sequenced in a study of CD8 T cells in Susac syndrome. RNA in amounts of about 0.45 to 1 ug was reverse transcribed with random hexamers. TCRdb passed the immunoSEQ multiplex PCR reads through MiXCR, listing each CDR3 protein once. The data contain 75,000 to 95,000 distinct CDR3 sequences, roughly nine tenths of them singletons. The specimen sequenced was CD8+ T cells from PBMCs. These TCRs come from a human donor with multiple sclerosis.

The rearrangement joins TRBV19 to TRBJ2-7; 9 bases align to TRBD2. CDR3 length: 15 residues. The germline CDR1 and CDR2 sequences are LNHDA and SQIVND (reference sequence). V lost 1 base to trimming and J lost 2 bases; unmatched junction nucleotides: 3. This CDR3 reads CASSIASGITYEQYF. DNA for the CDR3: TGTGCCAGTAGTATAGCTAGCGGGATTACCTACGAGCAGTACTTC.

This CDR3 reads CASSYDSYASGSWAGELFF. The CDR3 DNA follows: TGTGCCAGCAGTTACGACAGTTACGCTAGCGGGAGTTGGGCCGGGGAGCTGTTTTTT. This chain links TRBV6-5 with TRBJ2-2; TRBD2 agrees at 10 bases. V shed 2 bases, J shed 6 bases, and the junction held 15 bases outside the gene matches. The CDR3 extends over 19 amino acids. CDR1 is MNHEY and CDR2 is SVGAGI in the germline V gene.

The rearrangement uses TRBV7-3 and TRBJ1-1; D remains ambiguous. Per the germline V gene, CDR1 is SGHTA and CDR2 is FQGTGA. The CDR3 is 13 amino acids. V shed 1 base and J shed 4 bases, with 7 bases lying between them. For the CDR3, the DNA is TGTGCCAGCAGCTTAATTGGTTCCACTGAAGCTTTCTTT. Amino acid sequence: CASSLIGSTEAFF.

This chain links TRBV19 with TRBJ2-2; D uncertain. Germline CDR1 is LNHDA and CDR2 is SQIVND (reference sequence). V was clipped by 3 bases and J by 7 bases, with 6 bases between them. The CDR3 is 12 amino acids. This CDR3 is CASSMGNGELFF. The CDR3 coding sequence is TGTGCCAGTAGTATGGGAAACGGGGAGCTGTTTTTT.

J is TRBJ2-7 and V is TRBV7-9; the D gene could be TRBD1 or TRBD2 (6 bases each). From germline, CDR1 is SEHNR and CDR2 FQNEAQ (reference sequence). The CDR3 sequence is 16 residues long. Trimming removed 5 bases at V and 0 bases at J, with 17 bases between. CDR3 loop: CASSPGRGPSSYEQYF. As DNA, the CDR3 is TGTGCCAGCAGCCCCGGACGGGGGCCGAGCTCCTACGAGCAGTACTTC.

This chain joins TRBV3-1 and TRBJ1-6; tentatively, D is TRBD1 (5 bases). The CDR3 contains 14 residues. V was shortened by 0 bases and J by 13 bases, with 13 bases between the two germline ends. CDR1 LGHDT and CDR2 YNNKEL come from the germline V gene (reference sequence). CDR3 residues: CASSQDWAGMPLHF. CDR3 nucleotide sequence: TGTGCCAGCAGCCAAGATTGGGCAGGGATGCCCCTCCACTTT.

This chain connects TRBV11-2 to TRBJ2-7, with 10 bases identical to TRBD1. V lost 6 bases to trimming and J lost 6 bases; unmatched junction nucleotides: 5. The CDR3 totals 13 residues. Per the germline V gene, CDR1 is SGHAT and CDR2 is FQNNGV. CDR3 in amino acids: CASRTGTGAEQYF. The CDR3 DNA reads TGTGCCAGCAGGACCGGGACAGGGGCCGAGCAGTACTTC. Supplemented by reference TRBV11-2 and TRBJ2-7, the full variable domain reads EAGVAQSPRYKIIEKRQSVAFWCNPISGHATLYWYQQILGQGPKLLIQFQNNGVVDDSQLPKDRFSAERLKGVDSTLKIQPAKLEDSAVYLCASRTGTGAEQYFGPGTRLTVT.

The chain employs TRBV7-9 and TRBJ1-2, with TRBD1 matching over 9 bases. Trimming removed 5 bases from V and 8 bases from J; junction bases left unmatched: 9. Germline V gene data show CDR1 as SEHNR and CDR2 as FQNEAQ (reference sequence). The CDR3 sequence is 14 residues long. CDR3 protein: CASSPRTGEIGYTF. The CDR3 bases are TGTGCCAGCAGCCCTCGGACAGGGGAGATAGGCTACACCTTC.

The chain is built from TRBV5-1 and TRBJ2-3; TRBD2 aligns across 13 bases. The length of the CDR3 is 14 residues. The J segment lost 5 bases and the V segment lost 6 bases, leaving 3 bases of the junction unmatched. The germline gives CDR1 SGHRS, CDR2 YFSETQ. CDR3 residues: CASMGLAGKDTQYF. Here the CDR3 DNA reads TGCGCCAGCATGGGACTAGCGGGAAAAGATACGCAGTATTTT.

The CDR3 loop is CASSYGGGSTDTQYF. The CDR3 DNA follows: TGTGCCAGCAGTTATGGCGGGGGGTCCACAGATACGCAGTATTTT. J is TRBJ2-3 and V is TRBV27, with 8 positions matching TRBD2. The junction had 5 bases not matched to a gene; V was cut back by 4 bases and J by 2 bases. This CDR3 is built from 15 residues. CDR1 is MNHEY, CDR2 SMNVEV, per germline (reference sequence).

The chain recombines TRBV5-6 with TRBJ1-1, with unresolved D. This CDR3 spans 16 amino acids. V was trimmed by 0 bases and J by 2 bases, leaving 14 bases between them. Looked up from germline, CDR1 is SGHDT and CDR2 is YYEEEE. The CDR3 protein is CASSLVPALDNTEAFF. CDR3 coding DNA: TGTGCCAGCAGCTTGGTTCCGGCCCTTGATAACACTGAAGCTTTCTTT.

The sample holds a few counts of this clonotype. This sequence joins TRBV6-5 and TRBJ2-1; D call uncertain. Per germline, CDR1 MNHEY and CDR2 SVGAGI. The CDR3 contains 11 residues. V was clipped by 5 bases and J by 10 bases, with 9 bases between them. This chain's CDR3 is CASSTYGEQFF. Written as DNA, the CDR3 is TGTGCCAGCAGTACCTATGGGGAGCAGTTCTTC.

The genes are TRBV7-2 and TRBJ2-1; D is undetermined. There are 18 residues in the CDR3. V gave up 6 bases and J gave up 2 bases, with 23 bases separating them. Germline lookup yields CDR1 SGHTA and CDR2 FQGNSA. For the CDR3, the DNA is TGTGCCAGCAGACCCAGATTTACGGTCCATCCTACCTACAATGAGCAGTTCTTC. Translating it yields CASRPRFTVHPTYNEQFF.

This clonotype was seen only once. The rearrangement uses TRBV19 and TRBJ2-2; 11 bases align to TRBD2. Germline CDR1 LNHDA, CDR2 SQIVND (reference sequence). This CDR3 has 17 amino acids. J gave up 5 bases and V 6 bases, and 11 bases lay outside the gene matches. CDR3 sequence (DNA): TGTGCCAGTAGCCGTCGTAGCGGGGGGGCCGGTACCGGGGAGCTGTTTTTT. Protein product: CASSRRSGGAGTGELFF.

The J gene is TRBJ2-2, the V gene TRBV19; no definite D call. Germline V CDR1 and CDR2: LNHDA, SQIVND (reference sequence). The CDR3 loop spans 13 amino acids. Trimming took 2 bases from V and 1 from J, leaving 2 bases between them. CDR3 protein: CASSIQNTGELFF. CDR3 sequence (DNA): TGTGCCAGTAGTATACAGAACACCGGGGAGCTGTTTTTT.